This T cell receptor beta chain derives from a study of T-cell memory formation after mild COVID-19. Turning to the study itself: The two donors had largely donor-specific TCR clusters.

Trimming removed 3 bases at V and 15 bases at J, with 15 bases between. Per germline, CDR1 MGHDK and CDR2 SYGVNS. The CDR3 spans 12 residues. The study's findings and limits: Contracting clones from day 15 to 85 showed balanced CD4/CD8; later expanders favored CD4+. Contracting CD4+ clones lay largely in CM and EM, with CD8+ ones residing in EMRA.

TCRdb re-derived calls from the 5' RACE reads in MiXCR, one entry per CDR3 protein. The sample records approximately 400,000 distinct CDR3 sequences, around 17% being singletons. As to this clonotype: Its antigen is currently unknown.

The sequence came from a man between 18 and 35 years old who had mild COVID-19 (a few samples of this study predate the infection). Cell type and time point are not known. V usage is TRBV25-1 and J usage is TRBJ2-1; a weak D match, TRBD1 (6 bases). The material sequenced was PBMCs or a T cell subset sorted from them (not recorded which). This CDR3 is CASSDPQTGPFF. The CDR3 nucleotides read TGTGCCAGCAGTGACCCCCAAACAGGGCCGTTCTTC. Filled out from reference TRBV25-1 and TRBJ2-1, the complete variable domain reads EADIYQTPRYLVIGTGKKITLECSQTMGHDKMYWYQQDPGMELHLIHYSYGVNSTEKGDLSSESTVSRIRTEHFPLTLESARPSHTSQYLCASSDPQTGPFFGPGTRLTVL.